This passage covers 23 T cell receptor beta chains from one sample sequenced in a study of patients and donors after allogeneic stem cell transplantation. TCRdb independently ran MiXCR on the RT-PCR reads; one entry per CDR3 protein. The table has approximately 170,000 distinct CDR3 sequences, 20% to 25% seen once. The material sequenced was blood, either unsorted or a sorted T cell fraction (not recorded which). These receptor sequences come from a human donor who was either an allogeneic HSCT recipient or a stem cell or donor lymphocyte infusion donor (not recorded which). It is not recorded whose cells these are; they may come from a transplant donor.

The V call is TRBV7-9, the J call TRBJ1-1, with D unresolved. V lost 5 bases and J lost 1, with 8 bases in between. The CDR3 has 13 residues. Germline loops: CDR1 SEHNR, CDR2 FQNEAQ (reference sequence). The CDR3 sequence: CASSKISNTEAFF. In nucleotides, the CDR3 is TGTGCCAGCAGCAAAATATCGAACACTGAAGCTTTCTTT.

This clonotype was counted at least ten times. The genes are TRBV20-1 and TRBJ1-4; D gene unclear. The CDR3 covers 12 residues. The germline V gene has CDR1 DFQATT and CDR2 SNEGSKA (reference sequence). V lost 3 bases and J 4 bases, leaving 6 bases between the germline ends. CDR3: CSASFFNEKLFF. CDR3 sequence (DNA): TGCAGTGCTAGTTTTTTTAATGAAAAACTGTTTTTT.

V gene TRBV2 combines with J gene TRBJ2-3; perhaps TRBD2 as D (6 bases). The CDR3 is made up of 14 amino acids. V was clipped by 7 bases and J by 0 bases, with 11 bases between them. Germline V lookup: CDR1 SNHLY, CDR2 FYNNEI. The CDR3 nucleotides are TGTGCCAGCAAGGGACTTACTAGCACAGATACGCAGTATTTT. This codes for CASKGLTSTDTQYF.

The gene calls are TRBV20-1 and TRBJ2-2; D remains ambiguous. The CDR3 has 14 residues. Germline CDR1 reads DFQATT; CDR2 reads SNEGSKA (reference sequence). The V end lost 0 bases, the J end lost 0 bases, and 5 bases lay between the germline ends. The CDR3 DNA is TGCAGTGCTAGAGATCAGCCGAACACCGGGGAGCTGTTTTTT. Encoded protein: CSARDQPNTGELFF.

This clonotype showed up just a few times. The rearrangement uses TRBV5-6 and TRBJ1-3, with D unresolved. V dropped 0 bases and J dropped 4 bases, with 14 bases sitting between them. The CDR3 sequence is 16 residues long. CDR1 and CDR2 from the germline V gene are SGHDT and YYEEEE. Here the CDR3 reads CASSLAGRVSGNTIYF. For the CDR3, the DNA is TGTGCCAGCAGCTTGGCGGGTCGGGTCTCGGGAAACACCATATATTTT.

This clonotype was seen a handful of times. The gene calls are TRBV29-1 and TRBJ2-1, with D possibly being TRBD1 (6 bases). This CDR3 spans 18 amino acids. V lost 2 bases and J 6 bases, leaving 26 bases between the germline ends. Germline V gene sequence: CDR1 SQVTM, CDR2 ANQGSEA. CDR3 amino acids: CSVELSVQGSKVSNEQFF. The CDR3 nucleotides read TGCAGCGTTGAATTAAGCGTTCAGGGGAGTAAAGTTTCCAATGAGCAGTTCTTC.

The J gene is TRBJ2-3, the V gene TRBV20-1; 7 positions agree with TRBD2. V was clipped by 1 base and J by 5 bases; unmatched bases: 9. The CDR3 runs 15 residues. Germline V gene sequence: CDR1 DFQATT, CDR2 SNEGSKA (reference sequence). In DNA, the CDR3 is TGCAGTGCTAGAGTTCGGGCTAGCGGCGGAGATACGCAGTATTTT. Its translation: CSARVRASGGDTQYF.

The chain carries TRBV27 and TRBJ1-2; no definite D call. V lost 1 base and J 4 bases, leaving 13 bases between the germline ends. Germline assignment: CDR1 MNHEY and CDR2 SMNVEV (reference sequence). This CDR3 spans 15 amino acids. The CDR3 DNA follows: TGTGCCAGCAGTTTATTGGGTCCGGGATTCTATGGCTACACCTTC. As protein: CASSLLGPGFYGYTF.

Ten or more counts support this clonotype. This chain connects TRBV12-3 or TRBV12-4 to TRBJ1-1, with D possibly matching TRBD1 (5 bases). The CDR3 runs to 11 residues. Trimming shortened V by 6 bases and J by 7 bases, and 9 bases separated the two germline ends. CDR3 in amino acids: CASSPDSEAFF. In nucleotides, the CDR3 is TGTGCCAGCAGCCCCGACAGTGAAGCTTTCTTT.

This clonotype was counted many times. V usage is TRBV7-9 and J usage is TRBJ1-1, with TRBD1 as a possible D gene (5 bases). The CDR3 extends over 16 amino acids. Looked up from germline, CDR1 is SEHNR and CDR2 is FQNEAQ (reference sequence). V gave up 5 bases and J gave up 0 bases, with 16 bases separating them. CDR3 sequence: CASSRGRWELNTEAFF. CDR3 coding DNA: TGTGCCAGCAGCAGGGGACGTTGGGAGTTGAACACTGAAGCTTTCTTT. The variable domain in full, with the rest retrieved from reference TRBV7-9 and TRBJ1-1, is DTGVSQNPRHKITKRGQNVTFRCDPISEHNRLYWYRQTLGQGPEFLTYFQNEAQLEKSRLLSDRFSAERPKGSFSTLEIQRTEQGDSAMYLCASSRGRWELNTEAFFGQGTRLTVV.

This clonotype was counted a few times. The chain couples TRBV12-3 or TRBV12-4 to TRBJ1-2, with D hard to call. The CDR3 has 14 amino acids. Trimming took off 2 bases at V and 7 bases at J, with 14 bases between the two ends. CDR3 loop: CASSLSPDLGGYTF. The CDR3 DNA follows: TGTGCCAGCAGTTTAAGTCCAGACCTGGGTGGCTACACCTTC.

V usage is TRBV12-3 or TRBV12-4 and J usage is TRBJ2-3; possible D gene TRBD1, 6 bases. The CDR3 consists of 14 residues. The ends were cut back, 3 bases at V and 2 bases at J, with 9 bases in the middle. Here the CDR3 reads CASSLRGSTDTQYF. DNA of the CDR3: TGTGCCAGCAGTTTGAGGGGGTCCACAGATACGCAGTATTTT.

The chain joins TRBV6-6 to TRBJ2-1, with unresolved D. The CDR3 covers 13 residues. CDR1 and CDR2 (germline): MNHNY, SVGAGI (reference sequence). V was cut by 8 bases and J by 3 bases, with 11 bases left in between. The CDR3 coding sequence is TGTGCCAGCCAAAGCGCGAACTACAATGAGCAGTTCTTC. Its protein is CASQSANYNEQFF.

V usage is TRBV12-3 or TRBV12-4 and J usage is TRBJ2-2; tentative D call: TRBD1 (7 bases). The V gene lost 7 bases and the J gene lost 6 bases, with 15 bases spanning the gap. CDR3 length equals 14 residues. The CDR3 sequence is CASTFIRGAGELFF. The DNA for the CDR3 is TGTGCCAGCACCTTTATCAGGGGGGCCGGGGAGCTGTTTTTT.

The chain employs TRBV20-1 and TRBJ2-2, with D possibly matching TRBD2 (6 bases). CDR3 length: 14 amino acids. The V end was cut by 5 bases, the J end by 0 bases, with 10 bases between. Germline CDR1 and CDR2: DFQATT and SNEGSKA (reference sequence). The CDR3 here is CSAQGLANTGELFF. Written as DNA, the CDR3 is TGCAGTGCTCAGGGACTCGCGAACACCGGGGAGCTGTTTTTT.

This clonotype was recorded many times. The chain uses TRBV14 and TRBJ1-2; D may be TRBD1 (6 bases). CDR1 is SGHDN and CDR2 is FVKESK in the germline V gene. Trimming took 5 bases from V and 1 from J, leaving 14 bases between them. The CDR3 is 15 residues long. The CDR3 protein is CASSYGQHLNYGYTF. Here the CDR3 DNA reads TGTGCCAGCAGCTATGGACAGCACCTTAACTATGGCTACACCTTC.

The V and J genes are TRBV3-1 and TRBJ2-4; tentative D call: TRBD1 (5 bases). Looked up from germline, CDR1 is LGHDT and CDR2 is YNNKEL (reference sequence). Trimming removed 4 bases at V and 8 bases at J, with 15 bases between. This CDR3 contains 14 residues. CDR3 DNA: TGTGCCAGCAGCCTCGGACCGCTCAGGGACATTCAGTACTTC. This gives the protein CASSLGPLRDIQYF.

The CDR3 nucleotides read TGTGCCAGCAGTTTTAGGCAGGGAAACATTCAGTACTTC. The encoded protein is CASSFRQGNIQYF. The V gene is TRBV12-3 or TRBV12-4, the J gene TRBJ2-4; maybe TRBD1 (5 bases). With 3 bases removed from V and 6 bases from J, the gap between germline ends came to 9 bases. The CDR3 runs 13 residues.

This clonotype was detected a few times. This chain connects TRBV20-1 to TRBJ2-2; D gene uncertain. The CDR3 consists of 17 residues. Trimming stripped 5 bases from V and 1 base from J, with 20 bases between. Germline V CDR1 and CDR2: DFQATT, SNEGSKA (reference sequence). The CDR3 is CSAFAPIGIQNTGELFF. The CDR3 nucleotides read TGCAGTGCTTTCGCCCCTATCGGCATCCAGAACACCGGGGAGCTGTTTTTT.

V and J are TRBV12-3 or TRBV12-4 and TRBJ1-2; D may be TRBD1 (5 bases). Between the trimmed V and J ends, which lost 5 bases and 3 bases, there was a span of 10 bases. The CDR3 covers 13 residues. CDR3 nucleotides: TGTGCCAGCAGTCCCCCAGGGTACTATGGCTACACCTTC. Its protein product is CASSPPGYYGYTF.

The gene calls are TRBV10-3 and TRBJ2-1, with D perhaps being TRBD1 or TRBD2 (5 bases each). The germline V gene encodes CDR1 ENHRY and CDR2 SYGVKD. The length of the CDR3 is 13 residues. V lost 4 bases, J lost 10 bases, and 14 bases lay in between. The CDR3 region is CAISASGRGEQFF. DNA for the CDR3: TGTGCCATCAGTGCTTCAGGGAGAGGAGAGCAGTTCTTC.

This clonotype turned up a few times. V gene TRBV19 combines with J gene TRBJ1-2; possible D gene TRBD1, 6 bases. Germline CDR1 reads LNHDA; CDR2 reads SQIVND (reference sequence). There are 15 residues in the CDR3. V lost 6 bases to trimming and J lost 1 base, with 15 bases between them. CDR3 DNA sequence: TGTGCCAGTAGCAACCCGGCAGGGGATAACTATGGCTACACCTTC. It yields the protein CASSNPAGDNYGYTF.

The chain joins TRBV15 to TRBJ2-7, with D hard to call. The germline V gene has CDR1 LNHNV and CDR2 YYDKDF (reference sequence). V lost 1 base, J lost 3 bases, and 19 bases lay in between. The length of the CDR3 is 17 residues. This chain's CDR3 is CATSRGFEAGSHYEQYF. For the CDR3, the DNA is TGTGCCACCAGCAGAGGGTTTGAAGCAGGCTCCCACTACGAGCAGTACTTC.